Listed here are 31 T cell receptor beta chains from one sample, sequenced in a study of T cells in Graves' hyperthyroidism and ophthalmopathy. The investigators amplified TCR beta CDR3 regions from RNA transcripts. Primed by the HTBI set, a first-round RT-PCR was run on the TCR CDR3. TCRdb reprocessed the multiplex PCR reads via MiXCR and lists one record per CDR3 protein. This sample has approximately 610,000 distinct CDR3 sequences, with roughly 15% found just once. The sample was blood. These receptors came from a middle-aged woman with Graves' ophthalmopathy.

The V and J genes are TRBV5-6 and TRBJ1-6; D is possibly TRBD1 (5 bases). The germline V and J ends were trimmed by 4 bases and 1 base, with 12 bases remaining between them. This CDR3 is built from 16 residues. Per germline, CDR1 SGHDT and CDR2 YYEEEE. CDR3 DNA sequence: TGTGCCAGCAGCACGCCCTCAGGGTCCTATAATTCACCCCTCCACTTT. Translating gives CASSTPSGSYNSPLHF.

In its sample, this clonotype was seen a few times. At one boundary the junction diverges from the germline segment, which might be a read error. The CDR3 DNA follows: TGTGCCAGCAGGGCCACGGAAGCGGGAGGCGGGGAGCCGTTTTTT. This encodes CASRATEAGGGEPFF. The gene calls are TRBV11-3 and TRBJ2-2; 9 bases are a match to TRBD2. CDR1 and CDR2 from the germline V gene are SGHNT and YENEEA. The CDR3 is 15 amino acids.

This clonotype was observed at least ten times. The V call is TRBV28, the J call TRBJ1-1; possible D gene TRBD1, 5 bases. Germline V gene sequence: CDR1 MDHEN, CDR2 SYDVKM. With 4 bases removed from V and 9 bases from J, the gap between germline ends came to 21 bases. The CDR3 loop spans 15 amino acids. CDR3 loop: CASSSNITPGRKAFF. In nucleotides, the CDR3 is TGTGCCAGCAGTTCGAATATCACCCCGGGACGGAAAGCTTTCTTT.

This clonotype has a count of ten or more. This chain connects TRBV2 to TRBJ2-5; D might be TRBD1 (5 bases). V lost 3 bases, J lost 1 base, and 6 bases lay in between. The CDR3 is made up of 13 amino acids. Germline V gives CDR1 SNHLY, CDR2 FYNNEI. CDR3 bases: TGTGCCAGCAGTGAGGACATCCAAGAGACCCAGTACTTC. As protein: CASSEDIQETQYF. Full variable domain (missing parts from reference TRBV2 and TRBJ2-5): EPEVTQTPSHQVTQMGQEVILRCVPISNHLYFYWYRQILGQKVEFLVSFYNNEISEKSEIFDDQFSVERPDGSNFTLKIRSTKLEDSAMYFCASSEDIQETQYFGPGTRLLVL.

On this clonotype: A clone one base away is much larger, so this may be a read error. This chain joins TRBV6-1 and TRBJ2-5, with 10 nucleotides matching TRBD2. This CDR3 spans 15 amino acids. Trimming cost V 6 bases and J 1 base; bases outside gene matches: 5. Germline CDR1 is MNHNS and CDR2 is SASEGT. CDR3: CASRLASGSQETQYF. In DNA form, the CDR3 reads TGTGCCAGCAGACTGGCTAGCGGGAGCCAAGAGACCCAGTACTTC.

Many counts were recorded for this clonotype. J is TRBJ1-2 and V is TRBV28, with a tentative D call TRBD1 (5 bases). V was shortened by 3 bases and J by 7 bases, with 18 bases between the two germline ends. Germline CDR1 is MDHEN and CDR2 is SYDVKM. The length of the CDR3 is 15 residues. CDR3 amino acids: CASSLGEQGGFGYTF. The CDR3 DNA is TGTGCCAGCAGTTTGGGGGAGCAGGGAGGATTTGGCTACACCTTC.

The chain links TRBV11-2 to TRBJ2-5; 9 bases line up with TRBD1. CDR3 length: 18 residues. The germline gives CDR1 SGHAT, CDR2 FQNNGV. J gave up 6 bases and V 5 bases, and 19 bases lay outside the gene matches. CDR3 protein: CASSPHLSDRGDGKTQYF. CDR3 coding DNA: TGTGCCAGCAGCCCCCACCTCTCGGACAGGGGCGATGGAAAGACCCAGTACTTC.

A few counts support this clonotype. The chain has TRBV4-2 and TRBJ2-2, with unresolved D. V lost 0 bases to trimming and J lost 7 bases, with 18 bases between them. Per germline, CDR1 LGHNA and CDR2 YNFKEQ. This CDR3 has 17 residues. The CDR3 sequence: CASSQEGPPVHDGELFF. The CDR3 DNA follows: TGTGCCAGCAGCCAAGAAGGCCCACCCGTACATGACGGGGAGCTGTTTTTT.

This clonotype was seen repeatedly, ten times or more. The chain joins TRBV27 to TRBJ2-7; TRBD1 or TRBD2 may be the D gene (5 bases each). The germline V gene encodes CDR1 MNHEY and CDR2 SMNVEV (reference sequence). Trimming stripped 4 bases from V and 5 bases from J, with 18 bases between. The CDR3 runs to 15 residues. The CDR3 here is CASSSVRGVSNEQYF. CDR3 sequence (DNA): TGTGCCAGCAGTTCTGTCCGAGGGGTTAGTAACGAGCAGTACTTC.

J is TRBJ2-7 and V is TRBV3-1; TRBD2 is a possible D gene (6 bases). CDR1 is LGHDT and CDR2 is YNNKEL in the germline V gene (reference sequence). V was cut by 0 bases and J by 3 bases, with 12 bases left in between. This CDR3 has 15 residues. CDR3 in amino acids: CASSQDLLADYEQYF. The CDR3 region has the DNA TGTGCCAGCAGCCAAGATTTACTAGCAGACTACGAGCAGTACTTC.

Many counts were recorded for this clonotype. The chain uses TRBV12-5 and TRBJ1-1; perhaps TRBD1 as D (6 bases). Germline CDR1 is LGHNT and CDR2 is FRNRAP. Trimming pared 9 bases from V and 1 base from J, leaving 12 bases between. The CDR3 consists of 13 residues. The CDR3 DNA follows: TGTGCTAGGATGGACAGAGGGAACACTGAAGCTTTCTTT. Protein sequence: CARMDRGNTEAFF.

This clonotype was found many times. The J gene is TRBJ1-2, the V gene TRBV12-3 or TRBV12-4, with 8 bases matching TRBD1. The CDR3 sequence is 14 residues long. The V gene end was trimmed by 4 bases and the J gene end by 8 bases; junction bases not matched to a gene: 9. The CDR3 DNA reads TGTGCCAGCAGTTGGGGACAGGCCCGAGGGGGCTACACCTTC. This codes for CASSWGQARGGYTF.

This clonotype was detected ten times or more. This chain connects TRBV29-1 to TRBJ2-5; D is unclear. V shed 7 bases and J shed 1 base, with 16 bases lying between them. Germline loops: CDR1 SQVTM, CDR2 ANQGSEA. CDR3 length equals 14 residues. CDR3 amino acids: CSAEVFRAQETQYF. The DNA of the CDR3 is TGCAGCGCCGAGGTCTTCAGAGCCCAAGAGACCCAGTACTTC.

This clonotype was counted ten times or more. V is TRBV6-5 and J is TRBJ2-7; D is ambiguous. This CDR3 has 13 residues. Deletions cut 4 bases from V and 2 bases from J, with 9 bases between. The V gene's germline CDR1 is MNHEY and CDR2 SVGAGI. CDR3 nucleotide sequence: TGTGCCAGCAGTTTTAGGGCCACCTACGAGCAGTACTTC. Translating it yields CASSFRATYEQYF.

This clonotype was recorded many times. The chain joins TRBV7-3 to TRBJ2-2; no definite D call. V was shortened by 4 bases and J by 3 bases, with 12 bases between the two germline ends. The CDR3 length is 15 residues. Looked up from germline, CDR1 is SGHTA and CDR2 is FQGTGA. The CDR3 reads CASSSGPGYTGELFF. CDR3 coding DNA: TGTGCCAGCAGCTCCGGACCGGGCTACACCGGGGAGCTGTTTTTT.

Ten or more counts support this clonotype. The V and J genes are TRBV7-2 and TRBJ2-7, with D perhaps matching TRBD2 (5 bases). The CDR3 loop spans 14 amino acids. Germline V CDR1 and CDR2: SGHTA, FQGNSA. The V end lost 1 base, the J end lost 5 bases, and 12 bases lay between the germline ends. The CDR3 loop is CASSLVRGNHEQYF. The DNA of the CDR3 is TGTGCCAGCAGCTTAGTGAGAGGGAACCACGAGCAGTACTTC.

This clonotype showed up many times. The chain uses TRBV6-1 and TRBJ1-1; 7 bases match TRBD1. The CDR3 contains 14 residues. The germline V gene encodes CDR1 MNHNS and CDR2 SASEGT. Trimming at V came to 5 bases and at J to 5 bases, leaving 8 bases not matched to a gene. The CDR3 DNA sequence: TGTGCCAGCAGTAAGGGGGCGCAGGGGACTGAAGCTTTCTTT. Amino acids: CASSKGAQGTEAFF.

This clonotype was recorded at least ten times. The rearrangement links TRBV6-5 to TRBJ2-7, with D perhaps matching TRBD2 (6 bases). The CDR3 runs 14 residues. The germline CDR1 and CDR2 sequences are MNHEY and SVGAGI. Deletions cut 6 bases from V and 3 bases from J, with 15 bases between. CDR3 loop: CASSRGTSNYEQYF. CDR3 bases: TGTGCCAGCAGCCGCGGGACTTCAAACTACGAGCAGTACTTC.

In its sample, this clonotype was seen many times. V and J are TRBV27 and TRBJ2-7, with a tentative D call TRBD1 (7 bases). Germline V gene lookup returns CDR1 MNHEY and CDR2 SMNVEV (reference sequence). Trimming took off 4 bases at V and 0 bases at J, with 13 bases between the two ends. The CDR3 covers 15 residues. The CDR3 nucleotides read TGTGCCAGCAGTTCCAGGGGGGAAGGCTCCTACGAGCAGTACTTC. Protein product: CASSSRGEGSYEQYF.

This clonotype was counted many times. The chain joins TRBV12-3 or TRBV12-4 to TRBJ1-5; no reliable D call. There are 14 residues in the CDR3. Trimming removed 7 bases at V and 2 bases at J, with 12 bases between. As DNA, the CDR3 is TGTGCCAGCAAGTGGGGAGGTGGCAATCAGCCCCAGCATTTT. This sequence encodes CASKWGGGNQPQHF.

The table lists this clonotype with many counts. The chain carries TRBV11-2 and TRBJ2-6, with D unclear. CDR1 is SGHAT and CDR2 is FQNNGV in the germline V gene. The CDR3 has 18 amino acids. Trimming cost V 0 bases and J 0 bases, with 12 bases left between them. This CDR3 reads CASSLESVEASGANVLTF. The CDR3 DNA is TGTGCCAGCAGCTTAGAATCAGTTGAGGCCTCTGGGGCCAACGTCCTGACTTTC.

This clonotype was detected a few times. It may be a read error: a sequence one base away is much more abundant. The chain couples TRBV24-1 to TRBJ1-5; the match to TRBD1 covers 7 bases. Germline assignment: CDR1 KGHDR and CDR2 SFDVKD. The CDR3 length is 15 residues. The CDR3 DNA reads as TGTGCCACCGGTGACCCGGGACAGAGCAATCAGCCCCAGCATTTT. Encoded protein: CATGDPGQSNQPQHF.

The sample holds many counts of this clonotype. The gene calls are TRBV12-3 or TRBV12-4 and TRBJ2-5; D is unclear. The CDR3 consists of 11 residues. Trimming removed 2 bases from V and 6 bases from J, with 4 bases in between. The DNA of the CDR3 is TGTGCCAGCAGTTTAACAAAGACCCAGTACTTC. Protein sequence: CASSLTKTQYF.

This clonotype was observed a handful of times. The chain uses TRBV3-1 and TRBJ1-2; 8 positions match TRBD1. CDR1 LGHDT and CDR2 YNNKEL come from the germline V gene (reference sequence). The CDR3 totals 16 residues. J was trimmed by 4 bases and V by 0 bases; bases with no gene match: 7. DNA for the CDR3: TGTGCCAGCAGCCAAGAAAGGACAGGGCGCGGCTATGGCTACACCTTC. This translates into CASSQERTGRGYGYTF.

This clonotype was recorded at least ten times. This sequence joins TRBV28 and TRBJ2-1, with TRBD2 identical over 13 bases. After removal of 5 bases from V and 6 bases from J, the junction contained 4 bases not matched to a gene. Germline CDR1 reads MDHEN; CDR2 reads SYDVKM. The CDR3 is 15 residues long. The CDR3 loop reads CASSTGTSGINEQFF. In DNA, the CDR3 is TGTGCCAGCAGTACCGGGACTAGCGGGATCAATGAGCAGTTCTTC.

The rearrangement links TRBV9 to TRBJ1-5; D not certain. The V gene's germline CDR1 is SGDLS and CDR2 YYNGEE. This CDR3 comprises 14 residues. Trimming pared 7 bases from V and 0 bases from J, leaving 11 bases between. The CDR3 region has the DNA TGTGCCAGCTGGGTCCAGTATAGCAATCAGCCCCAGCATTTT. It codes for CASWVQYSNQPQHF.

This clonotype was seen many times. The V and J genes are TRBV6-2 or TRBV6-3 and TRBJ2-2; the match to TRBD2 covers 14 bases. CDR3 length: 18 residues. V lost 6 bases and J lost 4; bases outside the gene matches: 10. The germline gives CDR1 MNHEY, CDR2 SVGEGT. CDR3 loop: CASSPGTSGRYGTGELFF. The CDR3 bases are TGTGCCAGCAGCCCCGGGACTAGCGGGAGATATGGCACCGGGGAGCTGTTTTTT.

There are many counts of this clonotype. This chain uses TRBV28 with TRBJ2-7; D call uncertain. The germline CDR1 and CDR2 sequences are MDHEN and SYDVKM. The CDR3 extends over 16 amino acids. Between the trimmed V and J ends, which lost 5 bases and 3 bases, there was a span of 20 bases. The CDR3 DNA is TGTGCCAGCAGTAGCTTAGGCGGCAGATCGGACTACGAGCAGTACTTC. Its translation is CASSSLGGRSDYEQYF.

Of note for this clonotype: A single base separates this from a much larger clone, so it may be a read error. CDR3 in amino acids: CSARVGGSTEAFF. The DNA of the CDR3 is TGCAGTGCTAGAGTTGGGGGGAGCACTGAAGCTTTCTTT. The V call is TRBV20-1, the J call TRBJ1-1, with D maybe TRBD1 (5 bases). This CDR3 is built from 13 residues. Trimming stripped 1 base from V and 4 bases from J, with 10 bases between. Germline V CDR1 and CDR2: DFQATT, SNEGSKA (reference sequence).

This clonotype was detected many times. The V call is TRBV7-2, the J call TRBJ2-2; 8 bases agree with TRBD2. The J segment lost 2 bases and the V segment lost 3 bases, leaving 2 bases of the junction unmatched. The CDR3 has 15 residues. Germline V gene sequence: CDR1 SGHTA, CDR2 FQGNSA. The CDR3 DNA reads TGTGCCAGCAGCTTTAGCGGGATAAACACCGGGGAGCTGTTTTTT. This encodes CASSFSGINTGELFF. Full variable domain (missing parts from reference TRBV7-2 and TRBJ2-2): GAGVSQSPSNKVTEKGKDVELRCDPISGHTALYWYRQSLGQGLEFLIYFQGNSAPDKSGLPSDRFSAERTGGSVSTLTIQRTQQEDSAVYLCASSFSGINTGELFFGEGSRLTVL.

There are many counts of this clonotype. The chain uses TRBV27 and TRBJ2-2, with D possibly matching TRBD1 (6 bases). Germline CDR1 reads MNHEY; CDR2 reads SMNVEV (reference sequence). The CDR3 covers 14 residues. V gave up 5 bases and J gave up 0 bases, with 7 bases separating them. CDR3 in amino acids: CASSAGANTGELFF. CDR3 coding DNA: TGTGCCAGCAGTGCAGGGGCGAACACCGGGGAGCTGTTTTTT.